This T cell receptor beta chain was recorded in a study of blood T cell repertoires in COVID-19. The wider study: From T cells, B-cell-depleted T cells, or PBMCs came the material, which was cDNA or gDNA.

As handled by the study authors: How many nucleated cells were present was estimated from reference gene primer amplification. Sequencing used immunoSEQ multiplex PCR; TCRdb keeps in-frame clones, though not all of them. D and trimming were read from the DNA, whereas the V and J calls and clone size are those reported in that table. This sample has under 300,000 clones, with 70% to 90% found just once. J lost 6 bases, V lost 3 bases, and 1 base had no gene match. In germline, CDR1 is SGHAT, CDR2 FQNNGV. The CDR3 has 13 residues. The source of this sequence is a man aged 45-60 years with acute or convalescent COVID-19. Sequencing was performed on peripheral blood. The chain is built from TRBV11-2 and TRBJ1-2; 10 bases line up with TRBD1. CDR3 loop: CASSFGTGDGYTF. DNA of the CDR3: TGTGCCAGCAGCTTCGGGACAGGGGATGGCTACACCTTC.